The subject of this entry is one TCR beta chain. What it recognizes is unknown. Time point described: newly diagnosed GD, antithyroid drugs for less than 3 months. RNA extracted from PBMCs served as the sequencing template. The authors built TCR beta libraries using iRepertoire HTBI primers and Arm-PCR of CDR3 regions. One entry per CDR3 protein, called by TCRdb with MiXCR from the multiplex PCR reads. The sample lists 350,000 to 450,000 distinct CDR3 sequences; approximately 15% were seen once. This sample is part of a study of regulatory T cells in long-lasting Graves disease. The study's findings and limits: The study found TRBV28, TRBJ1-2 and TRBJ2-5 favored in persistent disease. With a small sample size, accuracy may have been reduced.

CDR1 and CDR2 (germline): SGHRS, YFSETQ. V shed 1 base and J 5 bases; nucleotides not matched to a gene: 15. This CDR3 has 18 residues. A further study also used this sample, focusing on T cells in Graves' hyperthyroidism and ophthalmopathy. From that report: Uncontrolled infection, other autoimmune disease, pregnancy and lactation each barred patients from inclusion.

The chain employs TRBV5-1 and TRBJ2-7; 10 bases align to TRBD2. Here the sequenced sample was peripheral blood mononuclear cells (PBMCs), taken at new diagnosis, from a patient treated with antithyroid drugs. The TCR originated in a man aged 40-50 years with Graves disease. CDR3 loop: CASSLRVLAGASGHEQYF. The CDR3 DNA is TGCGCCAGCAGCTTGCGGGTGCTAGCGGGGGCCTCCGGCCACGAGCAGTACTTC.